This T cell receptor (beta chain) derives from a study of cytotoxic CD8 clonotypes in ibrutinib-treated CLL. This CDR3 is built from 16 residues. Germline V lookup: CDR1 SEHNR, CDR2 FQNEAQ (reference sequence). V was shortened by 1 base and J by 4 bases, with 15 bases between the two germline ends. Study findings and constraints: Baseline-level clonality went beyond age-matched healthy donors and moved in step with circulating CD8+ T-cell counts.

With regard to this clone: Its antigen is unknown. A far larger clone differs by one base, so this is likely a read error.

Produced via immunoSEQ multiplex PCR; TCRdb's table is partial and in-frame only. The table has over 70,000 clones, roughly 80% seen once. The specimen was PBMCs, collected after 12 months of ibrutinib treatment. The chain has TRBV7-9 and TRBJ2-3; D possibly corresponds to TRBD2 (6 bases). This TCR derives from a human donor with chronic lymphocytic leukemia. CDR3 DNA: TGTGCCAGCAGCTTAGGCGGGACGCCCGGGGCAGATACGCAGTATTTT. This translates into CASSLGGTPGADTQYF.